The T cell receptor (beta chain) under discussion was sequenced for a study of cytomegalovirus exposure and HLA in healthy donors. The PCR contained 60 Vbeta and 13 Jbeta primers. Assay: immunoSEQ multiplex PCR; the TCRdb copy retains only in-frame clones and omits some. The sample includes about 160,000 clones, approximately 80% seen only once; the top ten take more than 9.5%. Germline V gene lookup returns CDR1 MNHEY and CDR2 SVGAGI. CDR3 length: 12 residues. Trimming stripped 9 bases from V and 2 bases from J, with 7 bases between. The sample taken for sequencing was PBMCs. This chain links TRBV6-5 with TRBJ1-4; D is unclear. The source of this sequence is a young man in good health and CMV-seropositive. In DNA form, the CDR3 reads TGTGCCAGTGGAGCGACTAATGAAAAACTGTTTTTT. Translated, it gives CASGATNEKLFF.